A selection of T cell receptor beta chains follows, all from one sample in a study of human T cells and chemical hapten exposure. Via MiXCR, TCRdb re-called the RACE reads, giving one row per CDR3 protein. The data hold about 92,000 distinct CDR3 sequences, with about 8.9% observed a single time. The sequenced sample was whole blood, obtained in connection with sensitization to the hapten diphenylcyclopropenone (DPC). All receptors come from a woman aged 40 to 49 with alopecia areata. Some clones in this sample may be carry-over from other donors' samples. The CDR3 runs from the conserved cysteine through the conserved F or W. D genes are given only for firm matches. Size is omitted from some rows. Given values are once, few, many or a class for expanded clones.

>NA|TRBV25-1|TRBJ2-7|NA
TGTGCCAGCAGTGCTTTATACGAGCAGTACTTC
CASSALYEQYF
>many|TRBV5-1|TRBJ2-7|TRBD1
TGCGCCAGCAGCTTGAGGACAGGGCGGGAGCAGTACTTC
CASSLRTGREQYF
>many|TRBV28|TRBJ1-2|NA
TGTGCCAGCAGGCCAGGCAATGGCTACACCTTC
CASRPGNGYTF
>many|TRBV5-1|TRBJ2-3|NA
TGCGCCAGCAGCCCGGGAGTCTATGAAGATACGCAGTATTTT
CASSPGVYEDTQYF
>many|TRBV4-1|TRBJ1-2|NA
TGCGCCAGCAGCCAACAACAGGGTGTTCTTTATGGCTACACCTTC
CASSQQQGVLYGYTF
>many|TRBV2|TRBJ2-7|NA
TGTGCCAGCAGACTATACGGGACTCCGTCCTACGAGCAGTACTTC
CASRLYGTPSYEQYF
>NA|TRBV27|TRBJ1-4|NA
TGTGCCAGCAGTTTCAGCTTCCTGCGGGGAGCTAATGAAAAACTGTTTTTT
CASSFSFLRGANEKLFF
>many|TRBV7-8|TRBJ2-3|TRBD2
TGTGCCAGCAGCCAGGGACTAGCGGGCACAGATACGCAGTATTTT
CASSQGLAGTDTQYF
>many|TRBV19|TRBJ2-3|NA
TGTGCCAGTAGTAGTGGGGGCCTAGATACGCAGTATTTT
CASSSGGLDTQYF
>once|TRBV7-2|TRBJ2-5|NA
TGTGCCAGCAGCCCGTTGCACGAGACCCAGTACTTC
CASSPLHETQYF
>many|TRBV5-1|TRBJ1-4|TRBD1
TGCGCCAGCAGCGCACAAGGACAGGGTTATGAAAAACTGTTTTTT
CASSAQGQGYEKLFF
>few|TRBV6-5|TRBJ1-5|TRBD1
TGTGCCAGCAGTTACGCCGGGACAGGGGGTCAGCCCCAGCATTTT
CASSYAGTGGQPQHF
>NA|TRBV4-1|TRBJ1-2|TRBD1
TGCGCCAGCAGCCCACGGACAGGGCGCAGCTATGGCTACACCTTC
CASSPRTGRSYGYTF
>many|TRBV7-9|TRBJ2-7|NA
TGTGCCAGCAGCTTACACGGTTCCTACGAGCAGTACTTC
CASSLHGSYEQYF
>many|TRBV5-1|TRBJ1-5|NA
TGCGCCAGCAGCTTGGCGCCCAGGGAAGGCAATCAGCCCCAGCATTTT
CASSLAPREGNQPQHF
>many|TRBV7-2|TRBJ2-2|TRBD1
TGTGCCAGCAGCTCCCGATCAAGACAGGGCCAAAACACCGGGGAGCTGTTTTTT
CASSSRSRQGQNTGELFF
>many|TRBV28|TRBJ2-5|TRBD1
TGTGCCAGCAGTTTACCCAGACAGGGCCTACATCCCCTAGAGACCCAGTACTTC
CASSLPRQGLHPLETQYF
>NA|TRBV20-1|TRBJ2-3|TRBD2
TGCAGTGCTAAAGGACTAGCGGGAGATCCAGATACGCAGTATTTT
CSAKGLAGDPDTQYF
>NA|TRBV20-1|TRBJ2-1|TRBD1
TGCAGTGCTCTAGAGGGGGACAGGTTTTCTGAGCAGTTCTTC
CSALEGDRFSEQFF
>NA|TRBV5-5|TRBJ2-7|NA
TGTGCCAGCAGCTTCGGACCGAACTACGAGCAGTACTTC
CASSFGPNYEQYF
>NA|TRBV14|TRBJ2-1|NA
TGTGCCAGCAGCCAAACAGGGGAGGGCTCCTACAATGAGCAGTTCTTC
CASSQTGEGSYNEQFF
>NA|TRBV5-6|TRBJ1-2|NA
TGTGCCAGCAGCTTGCCGGGGCGAGACTATGGCTACACCTTC
CASSLPGRDYGYTF
>many|TRBV18|TRBJ1-1|NA
TGTGCCACCCGGGGGGCCGGAGATGAAGCTTTCTTT
CATRGAGDEAFF
>few|TRBV6-2/TRBV6-3|TRBJ2-7|NA
TGTGCCAGCAGTTGGGCGGGGACGGGCGAGCGGTACTTC
CASSWAGTGERYF
>many|TRBV6-2/TRBV6-3|TRBJ2-1|TRBD1
TGTGCCAGCAGCCGGCCAGGGGGCGAGCAGTTCTTC
CASSRPGGEQFF
>few|TRBV11-2|TRBJ2-7|NA
TGTGCCAGCAGCTTAGATTGGGGGTCCGACGAGCAGTACTTC
CASSLDWGSDEQYF
>NA|TRBV11-2|TRBJ2-7|NA
TGTGCCAGCGCTACACCGGGACCTCCGAGGCAGTACTTC
CASATPGPPRQYF
>few|TRBV10-3|TRBJ1-2|TRBD1
TGTGCCATCAGAGAACGGGACAGCCTCTTGGGCTACACCTTC
CAIRERDSLLGYTF
>few|TRBV12-3/TRBV12-4|TRBJ1-5|TRBD1
TGTGCCAGCAGCCTCGAGGGGACAGCTAGCAATCAGCCCCAGCATTTT
CASSLEGTASNQPQHF
>NA|TRBV27|TRBJ2-7|NA
TGTGCCAGCAGCCCTTTTGGGGGGAGCGAGCAGTACTTC
CASSPFGGSEQYF
>many|TRBV28|TRBJ1-2|NA
TGTGCCAGCAGTCTTAGGGGGAGATACACCTTC
CASSLRGRYTF
>NA|TRBV18|TRBJ2-5|TRBD2
TGTGCCAGCTCATCCTGGACTAGCGGGGGAGAGACCCAGTACTTC
CASSSWTSGGETQYF
>few|TRBV7-2|TRBJ2-6|TRBD2
TGTGCCAGCAGCTCCCCCACGAGCGGGGGGGGGTCTGGGGCCAACGTCCTGACTTTC
CASSSPTSGGGSGANVLTF
>NA|TRBV11-2|TRBJ1-2|TRBD1
TGTGCCAGCAGCCCCCGGACAGGGACAAACTATGGCTACACCTTC
CASSPRTGTNYGYTF
>NA|TRBV12-3/TRBV12-4|TRBJ2-3|NA
TGTGCCAGCAGTTGGTCTTTTTCGGTGGGGAAAGATACGCAGTATTTT
CASSWSFSVGKDTQYF
>few|TRBV5-1|TRBJ1-6|NA
TGCGCCAGCAGATACGGGACGGCTAATAATTCACCCCTCCACTTT
CASRYGTANNSPLHF
>NA|TRBV12-3/TRBV12-4|TRBJ2-7|TRBD1
TGTGCCAGCAGGGGACGGACAGGGTTCTCCTACGAGCAGTACTTC
CASRGRTGFSYEQYF
>many|TRBV11-2|TRBJ2-5|NA
TGTGCCAGCAGCTCAGTTGGTGTGGAGACCCAGTACTTC
CASSSVGVETQYF
>many|TRBV7-9|TRBJ2-7|NA
TGTGCCAGCAGCTGGGGACTGTTGTCCTACGAGCAGTACTTC
CASSWGLLSYEQYF
>NA|TRBV28|TRBJ2-5|NA
TGTGCCAGCCTATTCGCGGGGCAAGAGACCCAGTACTTC
CASLFAGQETQYF
>many|TRBV5-1|TRBJ1-6|NA
TGCGCCAGCAGCTTGGATCCAGCAATCGATTCACCCCTCCACTTT
CASSLDPAIDSPLHF